A selection of T cell receptor beta chains follows, all from one sample in a study of T-cell reconstitution after alpha-beta-depleted transplantation in children. One entry per CDR3 protein results from TCRdb running MiXCR on the PCR reads. The sample includes about 270,000 distinct CDR3 sequences, over 8% of them seen just once. The material sequenced was PBMCs from the stem cell graft donor, taken from the stem cell graft. The receptors here all came from a human donor who donated a stem cell graft to a child with SCID. Both conserved end residues are part of each CDR3. D genes are given only for firm matches. A clone size is listed for some rows: how often the clone was seen (once, few, many), or a class if it is expanded.

D gene,V gene,clone size,J gene,CDR3 DNA,CDR3 protein
-,TRBV27,-,TRBJ2-2,TGTGCCAGCAGTTCCCAGAGAGGGTGGACCGGGGAGCTGTTTTTT,CASSSQRGWTGELFF
-,TRBV5-1,-,TRBJ2-3,TGCGCCAGCAGGAACACCGAGGGTTTCGTAGATACGCAGTATTTT,CASRNTEGFVDTQYF
-,TRBV5-6,-,TRBJ2-3,TGTGCCAGCAGCTTGGAAGGAGGGTTCACAGATACGCAGTATTTT,CASSLEGGFTDTQYF
TRBD1,TRBV12-3/TRBV12-4,-,TRBJ2-7,TGTGCCAGCAGGGCACGACAGGGGTACGAGCAGTACTTC,CASRARQGYEQYF
-,TRBV3-1,many,TRBJ1-1,TGTGCCAGCAGCCAAGTCTCCCCGACACGGAACACTGAAGCTTTCTTT,CASSQVSPTRNTEAFF
TRBD1,TRBV5-1,few,TRBJ1-2,TGCGCCAGCAGCCCGGGACAGCCAAGAACTAACTATGGCTACACCTTC,CASSPGQPRTNYGYTF
-,TRBV7-3,-,TRBJ2-2,TGTGCCAGCAGCCGAGTCCTTGCCGACACCGGGGAGCTGTTTTTT,CASSRVLADTGELFF
TRBD1,TRBV5-1,many,TRBJ1-1,TGCGCCAGCAGTTCTCAGACAGGGGACGAAGCTTTCTTT,CASSSQTGDEAFF
-,TRBV6-5,few,TRBJ1-4,TGTGCCACTATACAGGGACAACTGTTTTTT,CATIQGQLFF
TRBD1,TRBV25-1,-,TRBJ2-3,TGTGCCAGCAGTGAATATAGGGACAGGGGAGGAGCAGATACGCAGTATTTT,CASSEYRDRGGADTQYF
TRBD2,TRBV7-3,-,TRBJ2-1,TGTGCCAGCAGCCTAGCCGGACTAGCGGGGGGGCCGAGCTCCTACAATGAGCAGTTCTTC,CASSLAGLAGGPSSYNEQFF
TRBD2,TRBV11-2,few,TRBJ2-1,TGTGCCAGCAGCGCAGGGACTAGCGGGGGCGTTTATGATGAGCAGTTCTTC,CASSAGTSGGVYDEQFF
-,TRBV10-3,-,TRBJ2-7,TGTGCCATCAGTGAGAGACGAGGCCCCTACGAGCAGTACTTC,CAISERRGPYEQYF
-,TRBV20-1,few,TRBJ1-3,TGCAGTGCCCGGACGGAGGGGGGCCCTGGAAACACCATATATTTT,CSARTEGGPGNTIYF
TRBD1,TRBV20-1,-,TRBJ2-2,TGCAGTGCGGAGGGACAGGACACCGTGGAGCTGTTTTTT,CSAEGQDTVELFF
-,TRBV2,few,TRBJ2-3,TGTGCCAGCAGCCTCGAGGGGCGGTCCTATTTT,CASSLEGRSYF
-,TRBV2,-,TRBJ2-1,TGTGCCAGCAGCGCGACAGGGTGGGAGGATGAGCAGTTCTTC,CASSATGWEDEQFF
-,TRBV12-3/TRBV12-4,many,TRBJ1-2,TGTGCCAGCAGTTTTGCTAGGGGCTACACCTTC,CASSFARGYTF
-,TRBV5-1,-,TRBJ2-7,TGCGCCAGCAGCTTGTCCCCGGGATTCGACGAGCAGTACTTC,CASSLSPGFDEQYF
-,TRBV28,many,TRBJ1-1,TGTGCCAGCAGTGGAGGGCCTTCGGGCACTGAAGCTTTCTTT,CASSGGPSGTEAFF
TRBD1,TRBV24-1,-,TRBJ2-1,TGTGCCACCAGTGATTCACAGGGGTTTGAGCAGTTCTTC,CATSDSQGFEQFF
-,TRBV10-3,-,TRBJ1-6,TGTGCCATCAGTGAAACCAGGGACGGTAATTCACCCCTCCACTTT,CAISETRDGNSPLHF
TRBD1,TRBV20-1,-,TRBJ2-7,TGCAGTGCGAGGGGTAGATGGGACAGGGCATACGAGCAGTACTTC,CSARGRWDRAYEQYF
-,TRBV7-2,few,TRBJ2-1,TGTGCCAGCAGCTTTGGCGGAATATACAATGAGCAGTTCTTC,CASSFGGIYNEQFF
-,TRBV6-5,many,TRBJ2-3,TGTGCCAGCAGTTACTCGAAGTGGGATACGCAGTATTTT,CASSYSKWDTQYF
TRBD2,TRBV7-6,few,TRBJ2-3,TGTGCCAGCAGCTTAGGTGCGGGGGGTGGATTTTCAGATACGCAGTATTTT,CASSLGAGGGFSDTQYF
TRBD1,TRBV25-1,many,TRBJ1-5,TGTGCCAGCAGTAGTACAGGGGGTCTTCAGCCCCAGCATTTT,CASSSTGGLQPQHF
TRBD1,TRBV20-1,many,TRBJ2-3,TGCAGTGCTAGAGATTTGGCCGGGACAGTTGATACAGATACGCAGTATTTT,CSARDLAGTVDTDTQYF
-,TRBV12-3/TRBV12-4,-,TRBJ2-7,TGTGCCAGCAGGACCCAGGCAGACTACGAGCAGTACTTC,CASRTQADYEQYF
-,TRBV18,-,TRBJ2-5,TGTGCCAGCTCACCACCGGGCCTAGTGGGCGGAGAGACCCAGTACTTC,CASSPPGLVGGETQYF
-,TRBV5-4,many,TRBJ2-7,TGTGCCAGCAGCCGAAAAGGGTCCTACGAGCAGTACTTC,CASSRKGSYEQYF
-,TRBV20-1,few,TRBJ2-3,TGCAGTGCTAGGCTTGGGTCTAGCACAGATACGCAGTATTTT,CSARLGSSTDTQYF
-,TRBV12-3/TRBV12-4,-,TRBJ2-1,TGTGCCAGCAGTCCCTCTTCAGGGAATGAGCAGTTCTTC,CASSPSSGNEQFF
-,TRBV5-1,-,TRBJ2-3,TGCGCCAGTTTGGACAGTGTCACAGATACGCAGTATTTT,CASLDSVTDTQYF
-,TRBV20-1,-,TRBJ2-1,TGCAGTGCTAGAGGAGGGAAGGACAATGAGCAGTTCTTC,CSARGGKDNEQFF
TRBD1,TRBV5-1,few,TRBJ1-2,TGCGCCAGCAGCTTGCAACAGGGGGATGGCTACACCTTC,CASSLQQGDGYTF
-,TRBV12-3/TRBV12-4,-,TRBJ1-2,TGTGCCAGCAGGGAGAGGGGCATCTATGGCTACACCTTC,CASRERGIYGYTF
-,TRBV9,few,TRBJ1-3,TGTGCCAGCAGCGTAGCAGGGGCTGGAAACACCATATATTTT,CASSVAGAGNTIYF
TRBD1,TRBV9,-,TRBJ2-7,TGTGCCAGCAGCCCCCGACAGGGCCTCTCCTACGAGCAGTACTTC,CASSPRQGLSYEQYF